The 4 T cell receptor beta chains listed next were all sequenced from one sample in a study of low-dose radiotherapy and immunotherapy resistance in tumors. cDNA synthesis used a TRAV/TRBV-specific primer set for both chains. TCRs were put through around 20 PCR cycles of amplification with Phusion. A constant-region primer and the V-primer adapter served as the primer pair. Using its own MiXCR run on the reads, TCRdb lists one record per CDR3 protein. The repertoire holds some 88,000 distinct CDR3 sequences, with 9.4% as singletons. The time point is: before trial treatment. The sequencing here drew on PBMCs, taken before treatment. Receptors originate from a male donor with prostate cancer.

This clonotype came up many times. V is TRBV20-1 and J is TRBJ1-1, with 8 nucleotides matching TRBD1. CDR1 is DFQATT, CDR2 SNEGSKA, per germline (reference sequence). CDR3 length equals 13 residues. The V and J ends lost 3 bases and 4 bases, in that order; junction bases with no gene match: 4. The CDR3 region is CSASRQGFTEAFF. In nucleotides, the CDR3 is TGCAGTGCTAGCCGACAGGGGTTCACTGAAGCTTTCTTT.

This sequence joins TRBV6-2 or TRBV6-3 and TRBJ1-1, with D hard to call. From germline, CDR1 is MNHEY and CDR2 SVGEGT. The V end was cut by 5 bases, the J end by 8 bases, with 12 bases between. This CDR3 region has 12 residues. The CDR3 DNA sequence: TGTGCCAGCAGTCCCAGGACCGAAGAAGCTTTCTTT. This gives the protein CASSPRTEEAFF.

This clonotype was counted many times. The chain recombines TRBV6-6 with TRBJ2-4, with a tentative D call TRBD1 (6 bases). This CDR3 is built from 12 residues. Germline V gene sequence: CDR1 MNHNY, CDR2 SVGAGI (reference sequence). With 10 bases removed from V and 7 bases from J, the gap between germline ends came to 14 bases. CDR3 DNA: TGTGCCACCCGACAGGCGGAGAACATTCAGTACTTC. Translated: CATRQAENIQYF.

This clonotype was counted many times. J is TRBJ1-1 and V is TRBV29-1; D might be TRBD1 (6 bases). Germline V lookup: CDR1 SQVTM, CDR2 ANQGSEA. Trimming removed 4 bases at V and 3 bases at J, with 15 bases between. This CDR3 has 14 amino acids. CDR3: CSVGDRGKDTEAFF. The CDR3 bases are TGCAGCGTTGGGGATAGGGGGAAGGACACTGAAGCTTTCTTT.